These 15 T cell receptor beta chains were sequenced from one sample in a study of identical twins. TCRdb reprocessed the 5' RACE reads with MiXCR, giving one entry per CDR3 protein. The data show a few hundred thousand distinct CDR3 sequences, 15% to 20% seen once. What was sequenced was naive T cells sorted from blood. These receptors were collected from a man aged 50 or older in good health.

The genes are TRBV12-3 or TRBV12-4 and TRBJ2-5; 12 bases fit TRBD1. The CDR3 is 14 residues long. V shed 6 bases, J shed 8 bases, and the junction held 7 bases outside the gene matches. In nucleotides, the CDR3 is TGTGCCAGCAGGCCCGGGACAGGGGGCGGAACCCAGTACTTC. Translating gives CASRPGTGGGTQYF.

V is TRBV20-1 and J is TRBJ2-3; 7 bases map to TRBD1. Germline trimming cut 0 bases from V and 0 bases from J; bases unmatched to any gene: 9. Germline V gene data show CDR1 as DFQATT and CDR2 as SNEGSKA (reference sequence). The CDR3 sequence is 17 residues long. CDR3: CSAREEETGWSTDTQYF. The DNA of the CDR3 is TGCAGTGCTAGAGAGGAAGAGACAGGGTGGAGCACAGATACGCAGTATTTT.

This clonotype was detected only a few times. The CDR3 coding sequence is TGTGCCAGCAGTTTCCCGCGGAGGACAGGGGGATTTTTCACAGATACGCAGTATTTT. This codes for CASSFPRRTGGFFTDTQYF. The gene calls are TRBV28 and TRBJ2-3; 10 nucleotides agree with TRBD1. The CDR3 spans 19 residues. Germline V gene lookup returns CDR1 MDHEN and CDR2 SYDVKM. The V and J ends lost 3 bases and 2 bases, in that order; junction bases with no gene match: 14.

This clonotype has just a few counts. This rearrangement joins TRBV20-1 to TRBJ1-6; D is possibly TRBD1 (5 bases). The CDR3 runs to 13 residues. Germline V gene lookup returns CDR1 DFQATT and CDR2 SNEGSKA (reference sequence). Trimming stripped 5 bases from V and 5 bases from J, with 10 bases between. The CDR3 bases are TGCAGTGCTGATCAGGGTGATAATTCACCCCTCCACTTT. Translation gives CSADQGDNSPLHF.

This clonotype was found a few times. The V and J genes are TRBV20-1 and TRBJ2-1, with 12 nucleotides matching TRBD2. Germline CDR1 is DFQATT and CDR2 is SNEGSKA (reference sequence). This CDR3 region has 16 residues. Losses at the gene ends were 1 base for V and 6 bases for J; bases not matched to a gene: 7. Here the CDR3 reads CSARGNLAGGLNEQFF. DNA of the CDR3: TGCAGTGCTAGAGGAAACCTAGCGGGAGGGCTCAATGAGCAGTTCTTC.

This clonotype has just a few counts. This chain uses TRBV27 with TRBJ1-2; TRBD1 might be the D (5 bases). Germline V gene sequence: CDR1 MNHEY, CDR2 SMNVEV (reference sequence). The CDR3 is made up of 15 amino acids. Trimming removed 7 bases from V and 0 bases from J, with 15 bases in between. DNA of the CDR3: TGTGCCAGCAATAACTCGGGACTGGCTAACTATGGCTACACCTTC. Its protein product is CASNNSGLANYGYTF.

This clonotype has only a few counts. The junction does not match germline at one end; this may be a read error. This sequence joins TRBV10-3 and TRBJ2-2; D is possibly TRBD1 (5 bases). Germline V lookup: CDR1 ENHRY, CDR2 SYGVKD. This CDR3 comprises 14 residues. DNA of the CDR3: TGTGCCATCACTGAGGAGTGGGGCGGCGGGGAGCTGTTTTTT. Amino acid sequence: CAITEEWGGGELFF.

The chain links TRBV12-3 or TRBV12-4 to TRBJ2-2; perhaps D is TRBD1 or TRBD2 (5 bases each). V lost 8 bases and J 4 bases, leaving 17 bases between the germline ends. The CDR3 is 15 amino acids. The CDR3 DNA reads as TGTGCCAGCGGGACGCAAACTAGGGGCACCGGGGAGCTGTTTTTT. This encodes CASGTQTRGTGELFF.

This clonotype was recorded many times. The chain uses TRBV7-8 and TRBJ2-1; a weak D match, TRBD2 (7 bases). The length of the CDR3 is 17 residues. V gave up 4 bases and J gave up 6 bases, with 22 bases separating them. From germline, CDR1 is SGHVS and CDR2 FQNEAQ. The CDR3: CASSYPEGEGGFNEQFF. CDR3 nucleotide sequence: TGTGCCAGCAGCTACCCAGAGGGGGAGGGAGGTTTCAATGAGCAGTTCTTC.

The chain combines TRBV29-1 with TRBJ1-5; the D gene is possibly TRBD1 (6 bases). The germline V gene has CDR1 SQVTM and CDR2 ANQGSEA. The germline V and J ends were trimmed by 6 bases and 3 bases, with 12 bases remaining between them. The CDR3 loop spans 13 amino acids. The CDR3 sequence: CSVRGTHNQPQHF. The CDR3 region has the DNA TGCAGCGTACGCGGGACACACAATCAGCCCCAGCATTTT.

This clonotype came up a few times. The chain recombines TRBV29-1 with TRBJ2-3; D gene unclear. Germline lookup yields CDR1 SQVTM and CDR2 ANQGSEA. Trimming took off 0 bases at V and 0 bases at J, with 10 bases between the two ends. The CDR3 consists of 15 residues. The CDR3 region has the DNA TGCAGCGTTGAAGACGCGGTATCTAGCACAGATACGCAGTATTTT. This translates into CSVEDAVSSTDTQYF.

The table lists this clonotype with a few counts. V gene TRBV4-3 combines with J gene TRBJ1-5; 8 bases match TRBD1. Germline CDR1 LGHNA, CDR2 YSLEER. Unmatched junction bases numbered 4, after V lost 1 base and J lost 8 bases. CDR3 length equals 14 residues. In nucleotides, the CDR3 is TGCGCCAGCAGCCAAGCACAGGGGGGGAAGCCCCAGCATTTT. Its translation is CASSQAQGGKPQHF.

The rearrangement uses TRBV10-3 and TRBJ2-2; D possibly uses TRBD1 or TRBD2 (5 bases each). The CDR3 contains 15 residues. Trimming took off 6 bases at V and 0 bases at J, with 11 bases between the two ends. CDR1 ENHRY and CDR2 SYGVKD come from the germline V gene. CDR3 in amino acids: CAIRGTAANTGELFF. CDR3 in DNA: TGTGCCATCAGGGGGACGGCAGCGAACACCGGGGAGCTGTTTTTT.

At least ten counts were recorded for this clonotype. The genes are TRBV10-3 and TRBJ2-1; 7 bases are shared with TRBD2. The CDR3 is made up of 13 amino acids. Trimming cost V 5 bases and J 4 bases; bases outside gene matches: 2. Germline V gives CDR1 ENHRY, CDR2 SYGVKD. CDR3 DNA sequence: TGTGCCATCAGTCAGGGAGGGTACAATGAGCAGTTCTTC. Residues: CAISQGGYNEQFF.

The rearrangement links TRBV5-5 to TRBJ2-1; unclear D gene. Germline lookup yields CDR1 SGHKS and CDR2 YYEKEE (reference sequence). V lost 0 bases and J 9 bases, leaving 10 bases between the germline ends. CDR3 size: 13 residues. The DNA for the CDR3 is TGTGCCAGCAGCTTGGCCGGAAGGGTTGAGCAGTTCTTC. It codes for CASSLAGRVEQFF.